This TCR beta chain is from a study of breast tumors, draining lymph nodes, adjacent tissues. Study-wide findings and caveats: Compared with lymph nodes, tumors were less diverse; compared with nontumor tissue, more. Most tumor T cells seemingly derive from lymph node, then expand in tumor. Luminal-like breast cancer showed significantly greater tumor-nontumor repertoire similarity than basal-like breast cancer did. The lymph node origin of tumor T cells was framed as consistent with a hypothesis, not demonstrated.

Breast cancer patients provided tissue from their axillary draining lymph nodes. As concerns this clonotype: Its antigen remains unknown.

This CDR3 spans 15 amino acids. V gave up 3 bases and J gave up 3 bases, with 12 bases separating them. Germline V gene sequence: CDR1 LNHDA, CDR2 SQIVND (reference sequence). TCRdb ran MiXCR on the multiplex PCR reads and lists one entry per CDR3 protein. Of under 300,000 distinct CDR3 sequences in the sample, around 34% were seen once. The chain uses TRBV19 and TRBJ1-3; D might be TRBD1 (5 bases). Sequencing was done on a sample of axillary lymph node tissue. This receptor was taken from a female donor with breast cancer. Some clones in this sample may be carry-over from other donors' samples. The CDR3 coding sequence is TGTGCCAGTAGTATCGCGGGGGGGTATGGAAACACCATATATTTT. Encoded protein: CASSIAGGYGNTIYF.